This TCR beta chain appears in the sequencing data of a study of blood T cell repertoires in COVID-19 (dated by TCRdb to about 2020). With regard to the full study: The collaborator samples originated in the United States, Italy and Spain and spanned the acute and convalescent phases of COVID-19. The prospective study material was composed of cDNA or gDNA derived from T cells, B-cell-depleted T cells, or PBMCs. The dataset comprised deeply sampled blood TCRbeta repertoires from subjects exposed to, actively infected with, or recovered from COVID-19. The repertoires were released in a freely available public database meant as a resource for research on the immune response to SARS-CoV-2. The samples were drawn from two sources: the first 160 participants of the ongoing ImmuneRACE study, and fewer than 1,500 subjects contributed by 6 global collaborators. Nearly every sample came with metadata listing a de-identified subject ID, COVID-19 status, age in years and sex. Where available, HLA class I and class II types were obtained from metadata supplied by the sample provider rather than from assay-based typing. General conclusions and limits of the study: The amount of clinical and demographic metadata varied by source and participant and was provided uncurated.

Its CDR3 holds 16 amino acids, cysteine through phenylalanine. The DNA shown is the 48-base CDR3, in frame from base 1. CDR1 and CDR2 are read off the germline V gene (reference sequence) as WNHNN and SYGVQD. A distance of 16 bases separates the germline ends of V and J, which lose 3 bases and 2 bases respectively. The immunoSEQ Assay, a bias-controlled multiplex PCR, was used to amplify TCRbeta CDR3 regions from genomic DNA. The original methods were these. The number of nucleated cells in each sample was estimated from the amplification of reference gene primers within the assay. To quantify the absolute abundance of each unique TCRbeta CDR3 rearrangement, sequence reads were collapsed and filtered. For each sample, productive Simpson clonality was calculated as the square root of Simpson's diversity index across productive rearrangements. TCRdb provides this immuneACCESS table in a form limited to in-frame rearrangements. Some clones are lacking; in checked studies, under half of them reflect an unresolved V gene, and why the rest are absent is not known. V and J calls and clone size are copied from that table; D and trimming were computed from the DNA. A total of about 200,000 clones appear in this sample, about 87% of them only once. The ten biggest clones cover roughly 3% of the sample.

As to this clone: The antigen it binds to is not known. Base qualities are not provided; no much larger clone lies one nucleotide away.

Whole blood was collected in K2EDTA tubes by collaborating institutions according to the institutions' own protocols. For TCRbeta analysis, collaborators shipped samples as frozen whole blood, isolated PBMCs, or DNA extracted from either of those sample types. The sample taken for sequencing was peripheral blood. This TCR was sampled from a man aged 55 to 70 with acute or convalescent COVID-19. The chain joins TRBV10-1 to TRBJ2-5; the D segment could be TRBD1, given 5 matching bases. This receptor has the CDR3 CASSEQGQGEQETQYF. The bases read TGCGCCAGCAGTGAACAAGGGCAGGGCGAGCAAGAGACCCAGTACTTC.